This TCR beta chain was identified in a study of blood T cells in healthy people across ages (dated by TCRdb to the mid-2010s). Some background on the complete study: In model experiments, roughly one uniquely barcoded TCR beta cDNA molecule per two T cells was captured by template switching. To track age-related changes in TCR beta repertoire diversity, the study relied on deep sequencing normalized with unique cDNA molecular identifiers. Donors were grouped into four age groups: young (average roughly 17 years), middle-aged (39), aged (about 59) and long-lived (approximately 81). For two donors (one aged 18 to 29 and one aged 80 or older), the study analyzed two additional independent replicas of 1 million unique cDNA reads from the same blood draw. Points the paper makes about the study in general: Because profiling used bulk unsorted PBMCs, naive and antigen-experienced compartments could not be compared conclusively. Observed TCR beta diversity correlated strongly with the percentage of naive T cells measured by flow cytometry. As age increased, observed TCR beta diversity per million T cells dropped in a roughly linear way, and a significant reduction was already evident by age 40. Because donor CMV infection status was unknown, age-related changes in expanded clonotypes were potentially confounded. Compared with the aged group, the long-lived group had more naive CD4+ T cells, fewer expanded clones and increased TCR diversity, suggesting age selection. Total diversity estimates from one million sequenced T cells were considered lower bounds and underestimates.

This clonotype has only a few counts. The target of this receptor is not known. No base quality information exists; no much larger clone differs at one position. Inclusive of the bounding cysteine and phenylalanine, the CDR3 is 14 residues long. Only CDR3 DNA is held: 42 bases, read in frame from base 1. V is reduced by 0 bases and J by 1 base, leaving a spacing of 6 bases between them. CDR1 ENHRY and CDR2 SYGVKD are derived from the germline V gene. The donors were roughly 39 Caucasian individuals from Russia, aged about 6 to 95 years, who were systemically healthy. Each donor gave 9.5 to 10 milliliters of peripheral blood, drawn into EDTA-treated Vacutainer tubes. PBMCs were isolated by Ficoll-Paque density-gradient centrifugation, with at least 7 million obtained per sample. Trizol reagent was used to extract total RNA from the PBMCs, yielding at least 6 micrograms per sample. For every donor, flow cytometry on a PBMC aliquot measured the percentage of naive CD45RAhigh/CD27high T cells.

Library preparation employed 5' RACE. The instrument given in TCRdb is Illumina HiSeq 2500. The second PCR ran for roughly 6 to 11 cycles and used a J-beta primer mix along with a sample-barcoded 5' primer. A unique molecular identifier was introduced onto each TCR beta cDNA molecule by a template-switch 5' adaptor carrying 12 random nucleotides. At least 2.5 million CDR3-containing paired-end reads were obtained from each sample. The Mint cDNA synthesis kit, primed by a TRBC-specific oligonucleotide, was used to synthesize first-strand cDNA from all RNA. Following uracil-DNA glycosylase treatment, all cDNA underwent a first 18-cycle PCR with the universal primers M1SS and BC2_uni_R. Per the original workflow: For normalization, 1 million high-quality reads, each with a distinct molecular identifier, were randomly selected from each sample. Reads with shared molecular identifiers were discarded instead of being binned into consensus sequences. MiTCR, run with a Q25 quality threshold and the strictest error-elimination algorithm, handled CDR3 identification, clonotype clustering and error correction. A nonparametric unseen species model with Euler transformation was used to estimate lower-bound total TCR beta diversity. TCRdb trimmed public reads at Q25 via fastp, called clones via MiXCR and kept in-frame beta chains. Every CDR3 protein is listed once, alongside the most common genes and DNA of its rows. TCRdb's processing, not the authors' own work, is the source of the V and J calls. This sample comprises approximately 780,000 distinct CDR3 sequences, roughly 24% of them detected only once. In total, the top ten clones hold around 3% of the sample.

These same records also appear under a second study, on T cells of mothers and their children. As the second paper documents: Donors were nine systemically healthy Caucasian individuals: three mothers and their six children. cDNA synthesis used all of the extracted RNA, with roughly 1.5 ug of RNA in each 15 ul reaction. In the second PCR, sample barcodes and 2-4 random nucleotides were introduced via the M1S primer. Each mother yielded over 9.5 million TCR beta CDR3 reads and each child 2.5 million to 3 million reads. Thymic selection shapes the output of TCR recombination in a similar way in related and unrelated pairs, and inherited differences have a minor effect. Normalized repertoire overlap was always found to be slightly, but never significantly, higher in related mother-child pairs than in unrelated mother-child pairs. With a sensitivity of approximately 100 clones per million clonotypes, no persistent microchimeric T cell clones were detected. The study used deep NGS to compare TCR beta repertoires of mothers and children, seeking features distinguishing related mother-child pairs from unrelated individuals. Mothers averaged around 43 +/- 4 years of age and children averaged about 10 +/- 4 years. Libraries were sequenced on Illumina HiSeq 2000 with 100+100 nt paired-end reads after adapter ligation with NEBNext reagents. To prevent cross-contamination, the mother and child libraries were prepared a month apart and were sequenced in separate runs. Between roughly 450,000 and 2,000,000 distinct TCR beta clonotypes were identified per donor. Naive TCR beta clonotypes were estimated from low-frequency clonotypes matched to each donor's FACS-determined naive share, without sorting.

This receptor was taken from a boy younger than 18 in good health. This receptor chain uses TRBV10-3 and TRBJ2-5; a confident D gene designation cannot be given. The sample comprised blood. The DNA sequence is TGTGCCATCAGTGAGTCGGGCAGCCAAGAGACCCAGTACTTC. Translated, it gives CAISESGSQETQYF.